This TCR beta chain originates from a study of T cell responses to AZD1222 COVID-19 vaccine. Study findings and constraints: Spike-wide vaccine-associated CD4 TCRs dominated at 160-218 and 743-854. Seropositivity was recorded at baseline in only a handful of AZD1222 recipients. Donors were largely white British and mainly female; clonal diversity was possibly underestimated.

Profiled with immunoSEQ multiplex PCR; TCRdb holds only in-frame clones, not every one. The sample has about 90,000 clones; around 91% are singletons. CDR3 size: 14 residues. Trimming stripped 4 bases from V and 1 base from J, with 11 bases between. Looked up from germline, CDR1 is SGDLS and CDR2 is YYNGEE. This clone was recorded a few times. The target antigen is unknown. The rearrangement joins TRBV9 to TRBJ2-5; D gene uncertain. The sequenced sample was peripheral blood, obtained on day 0 of MenACWY control vaccination. The clonotype was recovered from an adult in good health. The CDR3 loop reads CASSPTLLQETQYF. The CDR3 region has the DNA TGTGCCAGCAGCCCGACACTACTCCAAGAGACCCAGTACTTC.